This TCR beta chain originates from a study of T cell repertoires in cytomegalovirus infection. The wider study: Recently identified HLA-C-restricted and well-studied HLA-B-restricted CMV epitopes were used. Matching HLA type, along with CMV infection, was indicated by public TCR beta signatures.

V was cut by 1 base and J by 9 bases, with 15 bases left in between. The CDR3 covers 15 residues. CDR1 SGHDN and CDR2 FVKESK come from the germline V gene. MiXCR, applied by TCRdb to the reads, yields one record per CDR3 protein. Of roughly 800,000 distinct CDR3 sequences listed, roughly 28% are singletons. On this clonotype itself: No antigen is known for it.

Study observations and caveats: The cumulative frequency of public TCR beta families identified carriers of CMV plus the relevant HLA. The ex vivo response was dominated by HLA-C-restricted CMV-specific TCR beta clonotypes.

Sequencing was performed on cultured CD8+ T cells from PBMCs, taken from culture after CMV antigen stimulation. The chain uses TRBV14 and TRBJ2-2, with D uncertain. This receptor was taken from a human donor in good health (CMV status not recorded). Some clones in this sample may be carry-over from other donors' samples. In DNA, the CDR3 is TGTGCCAGCAGCCAAGCGGTCCAGACTTTCCGGGAGCTGTTTTTT. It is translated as CASSQAVQTFRELFF.